The present TCR beta chain was sequenced within a study of cytomegalovirus exposure and HLA in healthy donors. As concerns this clone: Its cognate antigen is unknown.

Researchers ran the PCR with 60 Vbeta and 13 Jbeta primers. TCRdb's table, derived via immunoSEQ multiplex PCR, lists solely in-frame clones and lacks some. The table shows over 80,000 clones, with 76% occurring only once. Points from the study as a whole: In a later analysis, approximately 18,000 TCR beta sequences were associated with HLA alleles at 0.05 false discovery rate. Most of the TCR beta V segments (in an earlier analysis) were productive either about 87% or about 30% of the time.

The CDR3 is made up of 15 amino acids. J lost 4 bases, V lost 6 bases, and 10 bases had no gene match. Looked up from germline, CDR1 is SGHTS and CDR2 is YDEGEE. Specimen: PBMCs. This chain joins TRBV5-8 and TRBJ1-3, with 7 bases that match TRBD1. This receptor was identified in a man aged 40-49 years in good health and CMV-seronegative. CDR3 residues: CASKAGRGRGNTIYF. CDR3 DNA sequence: TGTGCCAGCAAAGCGGGCAGGGGGAGAGGAAACACCATATATTTT.